One and the same sample provided the 14 T cell receptor beta chains below, sequenced in a study of T cell responses to AZD1222 COVID-19 vaccine. The data were produced by immunoSEQ multiplex PCR, yet TCRdb's version contains in-frame clones alone and is incomplete. The sample yields 120,000 to 150,000 clones, 88% seen once. The sample in question was peripheral blood, obtained on day 0 of AZD1222 vaccination. The receptors here all came from an adult in good health.

CDR3 DNA sequence: TGCGCCAGCAGAGATATGCTAGCGGGCACCGGGGAGCTGTTTTTT. Protein sequence: CASRDMLAGTGELFF. This chain joins TRBV5-1 and TRBJ2-2; 8 bases line up with TRBD2. J gave up 4 bases and V 5 bases, and 7 bases lay outside the gene matches. From germline, CDR1 is SGHRS and CDR2 YFSETQ. The CDR3 is made up of 15 amino acids.

This sequence joins TRBV7-2 and TRBJ1-2; a weak D match, TRBD1 (6 bases). Trimming stripped 5 bases from V and 7 bases from J, with 14 bases between. The CDR3 has 13 amino acids. Per germline, CDR1 SGHTA and CDR2 FQGNSA. The CDR3 protein is CASSNTGKGGYTF. The CDR3 region has the DNA TGTGCCAGCAGCAACACAGGGAAGGGTGGCTACACCTTC.

The chain carries TRBV5-5 and TRBJ1-4; 11 bases line up with TRBD1. Losses at the gene ends were 4 bases for V and 5 bases for J; bases not matched to a gene: 10. CDR1 is SGHKS, CDR2 YYEKEE, per germline (reference sequence). This CDR3 is 17 amino acids long. This CDR3 is CASSRRTGGHLNEKLFF. In DNA form, the CDR3 reads TGTGCCAGCAGCCGTAGGACAGGGGGCCATCTAAATGAAAAACTGTTTTTT.

This clone was counted a single time. This chain joins TRBV11-3 and TRBJ1-1; TRBD1 is a possible D gene (5 bases). Trimming stripped 6 bases from V and 1 base from J, with 9 bases between. The CDR3 sequence is 13 residues long. Germline V CDR1 and CDR2: SGHNT, YENEEA. The CDR3 sequence is CASSFTGNTEAFF. The CDR3 nucleotides read TGTGCCAGCAGTTTTACAGGGAACACTGAAGCTTTCTTT.

This rearrangement joins TRBV6-1 to TRBJ2-3, with D perhaps TRBD1 (7 bases). CDR1 MNHNS and CDR2 SASEGT come from the germline V gene. This CDR3 contains 16 residues. Trimming pared 2 bases from V and 4 bases from J, leaving 16 bases between. The DNA of the CDR3 is TGTGCCAGCAGTGAAAACATGGGCAGGGGGGCAGATACGCAGTATTTT. Protein product: CASSENMGRGADTQYF.

The chain employs TRBV12-3 or TRBV12-4 and TRBJ1-2; TRBD1 agrees at 7 bases. J lost 7 bases, V lost 2 bases, and 4 bases had no gene match. There are 13 residues in the CDR3. The CDR3 bases are TGTGCCAGCAGTTTACCAGGGGGTGGTGGCTACACCTTC. Its protein product is CASSLPGGGGYTF.

CDR3 sequence: CASSPGQGTGYTF. In nucleotides, the CDR3 is TGTGCCAGCAGCCCCGGACAGGGGACTGGCTACACCTTC. This chain uses TRBV7-2 with TRBJ1-2; TRBD1 agrees at 9 bases. Germline loops: CDR1 SGHTA, CDR2 FQGNSA. Trimming at V came to 5 bases and at J to 7 bases, leaving 5 bases not matched to a gene. CDR3 size: 13 residues.

This chain uses TRBV30 with TRBJ2-7, with no clear D. CDR1 is GTSNPN and CDR2 is SVGIG in the germline V gene (reference sequence). The CDR3 is 12 residues long. V was cut by 5 bases and J by 3 bases, with 11 bases left in between. The CDR3 nucleotides read TGTGCCTGGTCCCGGGTGGACTACGAGCAGTACTTC. Residues: CAWSRVDYEQYF. The full variable domain, in which reference TRBV30 and TRBJ2-7 provide the parts outside the CDR3, is SQTIHQWPATLVQPVGSPLSLECTVEGTSNPNLYWYRQAAGRGLQLLFYSVGIGQISSEVPQNLSASRPQDRQFILSSKKLLLSDSGFYLCAWSRVDYEQYFGPGTRLTVT.

This clone was found a few times. The chain couples TRBV18 to TRBJ1-5; TRBD1 aligns across 8 bases. Germline V gives CDR1 KGHSH, CDR2 LQKENI. V lost 3 bases, J lost 3 bases, and 4 bases stayed unmatched. This CDR3 is 15 amino acids long. The CDR3 loop is CASSPPGQANQPQHF. The CDR3 nucleotides are TGTGCCAGCTCACCTCCGGGACAGGCCAATCAGCCCCAGCATTTT. Variable domain in full (rest from reference TRBV18 and TRBJ1-5): NAGVMQNPRHLVRRRGQEARLRCSPMKGHSHVYWYRQLPEEGLKFMVYLQKENIIDESGMPKERFSAEFPKEGPSILRIQQVVRGDSAAYFCASSPPGQANQPQHFGDGTRLSIL.

V usage is TRBV5-8 and J usage is TRBJ2-2; 8 bases map to TRBD2. CDR1 and CDR2 (germline): SGHTS, YDEGEE. Losses at the gene ends were 3 bases for V and 6 bases for J; bases not matched to a gene: 10. The CDR3 loop spans 16 amino acids. The CDR3 region is CASSWDPAGAPGELFF. The CDR3 DNA reads TGTGCCAGCAGCTGGGATCCAGCGGGGGCCCCCGGGGAGCTGTTTTTT.

The chain carries TRBV15 and TRBJ2-3; no clear D gene. CDR1 LNHNV and CDR2 YYDKDF come from the germline V gene (reference sequence). Trimming took 5 bases from V and 0 from J, leaving 12 bases between them. This CDR3 is 15 amino acids long. CDR3 protein: CATSPTQVSTDTQYF. CDR3 nucleotide sequence: TGTGCCACCAGCCCAACCCAGGTTAGCACAGATACGCAGTATTTT.

The chain links TRBV7-9 to TRBJ1-1, with D uncertain. The length of the CDR3 is 14 residues. The germline gives CDR1 SEHNR, CDR2 FQNEAQ (reference sequence). V lost 0 bases and J lost 1, with 6 bases in between. CDR3 amino acids: CASSLALPNTEAFF. The DNA of the CDR3 is TGTGCCAGCAGCTTAGCCCTCCCGAACACTGAAGCTTTCTTT. Full variable domain (rest looked up from reference TRBV7-9 and TRBJ1-1): DTGVSQNPRHKITKRGQNVTFRCDPISEHNRLYWYRQTLGQGPEFLTYFQNEAQLEKSRLLSDRFSAERPKGSFSTLEIQRTEQGDSAMYLCASSLALPNTEAFFGQGTRLTVV.

J is TRBJ1-5 and V is TRBV7-2, with 8 bases aligning to TRBD1. The CDR3 loop spans 14 amino acids. The germline V gene has CDR1 SGHTA and CDR2 FQGNSA. Losses at the gene ends were 1 base for V and 9 bases for J; bases not matched to a gene: 5. For the CDR3, the DNA is TGTGCCAGCAGCTTAGGGACAGGGCTCGTGCCCCAGCATTTT. Its translation: CASSLGTGLVPQHF.

The J gene is TRBJ2-7, the V gene TRBV11-3; the D is unclear. Per the germline V gene, CDR1 is SGHNT and CDR2 is YENEEA. The CDR3 spans 15 residues. Trimming removed 4 bases at V and 2 bases at J, with 15 bases between. CDR3 protein: CASSSDTESPYEQYF. Here the CDR3 DNA reads TGTGCCAGCAGCTCTGATACAGAAAGCCCCTACGAGCAGTACTTC.